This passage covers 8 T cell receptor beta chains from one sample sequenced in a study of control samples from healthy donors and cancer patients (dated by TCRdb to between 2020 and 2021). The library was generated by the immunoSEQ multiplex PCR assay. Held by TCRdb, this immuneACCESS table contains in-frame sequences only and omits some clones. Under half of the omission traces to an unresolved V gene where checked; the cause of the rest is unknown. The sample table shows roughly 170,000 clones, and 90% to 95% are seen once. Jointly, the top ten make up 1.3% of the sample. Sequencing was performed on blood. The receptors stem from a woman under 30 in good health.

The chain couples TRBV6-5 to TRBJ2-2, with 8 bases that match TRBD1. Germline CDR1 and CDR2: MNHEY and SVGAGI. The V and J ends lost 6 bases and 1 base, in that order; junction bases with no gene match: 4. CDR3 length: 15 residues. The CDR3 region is CASRTTGENTGELFF. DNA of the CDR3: TGTGCCAGCAGAACGACAGGGGAGAACACCGGGGAGCTGTTTTTT.

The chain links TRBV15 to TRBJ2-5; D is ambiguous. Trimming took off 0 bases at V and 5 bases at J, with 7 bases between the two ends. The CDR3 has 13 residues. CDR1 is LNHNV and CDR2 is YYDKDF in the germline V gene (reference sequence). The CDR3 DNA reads TGTGCCACCAGCAGAGATAGTAGGGAGACCCAGTACTTC. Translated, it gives CATSRDSRETQYF. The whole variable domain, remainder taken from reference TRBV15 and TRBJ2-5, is DAMVIQNPRYQVTQFGKPVTLSCSQTLNHNVMYWYQQKSSQAPKLLFHYYDKDFNNEADTPDNFQSRRPNTSFCFLDIRSPGLGDTAMYLCATSRDSRETQYFGPGTRLLVL.

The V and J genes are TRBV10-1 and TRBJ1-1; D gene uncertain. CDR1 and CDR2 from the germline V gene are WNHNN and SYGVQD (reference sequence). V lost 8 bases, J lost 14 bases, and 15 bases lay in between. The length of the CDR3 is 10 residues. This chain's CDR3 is CASPTQQIFF. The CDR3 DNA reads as TGCGCCAGCCCGACTCAACAAATATTCTTT.

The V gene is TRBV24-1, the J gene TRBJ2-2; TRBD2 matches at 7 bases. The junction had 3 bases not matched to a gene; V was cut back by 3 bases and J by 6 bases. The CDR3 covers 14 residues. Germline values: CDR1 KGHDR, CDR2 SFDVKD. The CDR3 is CATSDAGVSGELFF. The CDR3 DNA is TGTGCCACCAGTGATGCGGGGGTGTCCGGGGAGCTGTTTTTT.

Here the CDR3 DNA reads TGTGCCAGCAGTGAAGTTACAGGGACCACTGAAGCTTTCTTT. It specifies CASSEVTGTTEAFF. The V call is TRBV2, the J call TRBJ1-1, with TRBD1 as a possible D gene (6 bases). The CDR3 has 14 residues. V lost 1 base and J 4 bases, leaving 10 bases between the germline ends. Per the germline V gene, CDR1 is SNHLY and CDR2 is FYNNEI.

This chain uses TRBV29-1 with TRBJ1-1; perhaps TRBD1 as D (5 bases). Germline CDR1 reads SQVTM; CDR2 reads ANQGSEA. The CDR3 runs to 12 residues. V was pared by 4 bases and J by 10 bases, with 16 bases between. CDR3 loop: CSVVRPSRGAFF. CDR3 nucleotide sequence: TGCAGCGTTGTCCGGCCCTCAAGGGGAGCTTTCTTT.

The CDR3 loop is CASSVGGSRNVNEQFF. CDR3 sequence (DNA): TGTGCCAGCAGCGTTGGTGGAAGCCGGAACGTTAATGAGCAGTTCTTC. V is TRBV9 and J is TRBJ2-1; D not certain. V lost 2 bases and J 7 bases, leaving 19 bases between the germline ends. Germline CDR1 SGDLS, CDR2 YYNGEE. CDR3 length equals 16 residues.

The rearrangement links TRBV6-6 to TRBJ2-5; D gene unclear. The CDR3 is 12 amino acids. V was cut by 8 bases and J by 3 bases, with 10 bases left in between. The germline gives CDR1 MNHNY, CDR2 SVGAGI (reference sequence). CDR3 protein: CASGILKETQYF. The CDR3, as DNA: TGTGCCAGCGGGATCTTGAAAGAGACCCAGTACTTC.